This T cell receptor beta chain was profiled in a study of T cell responses to AZD1222 COVID-19 vaccine. Whole-study results and caveats: Targets within unmutated variant regions were reportedly found for nearly half of spike-specific TCRs.

As regards this clone: Its antigen is currently unknown.

The repertoire was sequenced with immunoSEQ multiplex PCR; TCRdb's copy has only in-frame clones and lacks some. The repertoire holds some 130,000 clones, with roughly 90% as singletons. V shed 4 bases and J 2 bases; nucleotides not matched to a gene: 3. The CDR3 loop spans 15 amino acids. Looked up from germline, CDR1 is KGHSH and CDR2 is LQKENI. The V call is TRBV18, the J call TRBJ2-5; TRBD2 agrees at 11 bases. The sequence was collected from an adult in good health. The sample consisted of peripheral blood, taken on day 0 of AZD1222 vaccination. CDR3 residues: CASSQRLAGQETQYF. The DNA of the CDR3 is TGTGCCAGCTCACAACGACTAGCGGGACAAGAGACCCAGTACTTC.